This T cell receptor beta chain was profiled in a study of blood T cell repertoires in COVID-19. Patients at the Seattle site were enrolled during active infection and followed longitudinally. In the original workflow: Counts of nucleated cells, estimated from reference gene primer amplification, were obtained. TCRdb's copy holds only in-frame clones and misses some; the assay was immunoSEQ multiplex PCR. D and trimming were read from the DNA, whereas the V and J calls and clone size are those reported in that table. The data hold roughly 500,000 clones, with approximately 89% observed a single time. The CDR3 runs 16 residues. Germline CDR1 reads GTSNPN; CDR2 reads SVGIG (reference sequence). V lost 3 bases, J lost 1 base, and 15 bases lay in between.

What was sequenced was peripheral blood. The source of this sequence is a man younger than 35 with COVID-19, enrolled during active disease. The V gene is TRBV30, the J gene TRBJ2-2; perhaps TRBD2 as D (6 bases). The DNA for the CDR3 is TGTGCCTGGAGGAAAAGGTCGGGGGTGAACACCGGGGAGCTGTTTTTT. Protein product: CAWRKRSGVNTGELFF.